Here is one TCR beta chain with its context. Its specificity is unknown. This sample was included in a study of cytomegalovirus exposure and HLA in healthy donors. Study information: About 85 million unique TCR sequences came from HLA-typed donors in an early release. Overall study findings and caveats: HLA restriction was apparent for most CMV-associated TCR beta chains in a later analysis.

The CDR3 covers 15 residues. The ends lost 4 bases at V and 5 bases at J; junction bases unmatched: 7. Germline values: CDR1 MNHNY, CDR2 SVGAGI (reference sequence). In the PCR, 60 Vbeta and 13 Jbeta primers were used. The data were produced by immunoSEQ multiplex PCR, yet TCRdb's version contains in-frame clones alone and is incomplete. The sample records fewer than 130,000 clones, under 85% being singletons. This sequence joins TRBV6-6 and TRBJ2-2; 7 bases are a match to TRBD2. The clonotype originates from a man aged 25-45 years in good health and CMV-seropositive. Sequencing was done on a sample of PBMCs. The CDR3 is CASSLETSTTGELFF. Written as DNA, the CDR3 is TGTGCCAGCAGTTTGGAGACTAGCACGACCGGGGAGCTGTTTTTT.